The sequence of this T cell receptor (beta chain) was determined in a study of blood T cell repertoires in COVID-19. The germline V gene has CDR1 SGHVS and CDR2 FNYEAQ. The V gene end was trimmed by 2 bases and the J gene end by 0 bases; junction bases not matched to a gene: 7. The CDR3 is 16 amino acids. Assay used: immunoSEQ multiplex PCR; TCRdb lists only in-frame clones, some missing. The sample lists 200,000 to 250,000 clones, 65% to 85% occurring once. The sample was PBMCs or T cells enriched from blood (not recorded which). The receptor's source is a woman aged 55-70 years who had recovered from COVID-19. The chain is built from TRBV7-6 and TRBJ2-7; TRBD2 aligns across 7 bases. The CDR3 DNA reads TGTGCCAGCAGCTTATTGGGCGGGAGCCCCTCCTACGAGCAGTACTTC. This translates into CASSLLGGSPSYEQYF.